The sequence of this T cell receptor (beta chain) was determined in a study of beta chain features in type 1 diabetes. Study-wide points: A potential PCR bias toward shorter templates would be equal in patient and control samples. Moderately but significantly shorter TCRB CDR3s were found in Type 1 diabetes patients in all four CD4+ subsets.

Concerning this clone: The target antigen is unknown.

Trimming pared 0 bases from V and 6 bases from J, leaving 9 bases between. Per the germline V gene, CDR1 is SGHDT and CDR2 is YYEEEE. This CDR3 contains 13 residues. All of the isolated RNA was reverse transcribed, so expressed TCRB transcripts were sequenced. The average output of naive, central memory and regulatory T cell samples was about 3.3 million reads. TCRdb's table, derived via immunoSEQ multiplex PCR, lists solely in-frame clones and lacks some. The sample has around 250,000 clones; roughly a quarter are singletons. The chain employs TRBV5-6 and TRBJ1-1; D perhaps matches TRBD1 (5 bases). The sequence derives from a woman aged 25-40 years with type 1 diabetes. Source material: naive CD4+ T cells from blood. The CDR3 region is CASSLADTSEAFF. CDR3 nucleotides: TGTGCCAGCAGCTTGGCGGACACCTCTGAAGCTTTCTTT.